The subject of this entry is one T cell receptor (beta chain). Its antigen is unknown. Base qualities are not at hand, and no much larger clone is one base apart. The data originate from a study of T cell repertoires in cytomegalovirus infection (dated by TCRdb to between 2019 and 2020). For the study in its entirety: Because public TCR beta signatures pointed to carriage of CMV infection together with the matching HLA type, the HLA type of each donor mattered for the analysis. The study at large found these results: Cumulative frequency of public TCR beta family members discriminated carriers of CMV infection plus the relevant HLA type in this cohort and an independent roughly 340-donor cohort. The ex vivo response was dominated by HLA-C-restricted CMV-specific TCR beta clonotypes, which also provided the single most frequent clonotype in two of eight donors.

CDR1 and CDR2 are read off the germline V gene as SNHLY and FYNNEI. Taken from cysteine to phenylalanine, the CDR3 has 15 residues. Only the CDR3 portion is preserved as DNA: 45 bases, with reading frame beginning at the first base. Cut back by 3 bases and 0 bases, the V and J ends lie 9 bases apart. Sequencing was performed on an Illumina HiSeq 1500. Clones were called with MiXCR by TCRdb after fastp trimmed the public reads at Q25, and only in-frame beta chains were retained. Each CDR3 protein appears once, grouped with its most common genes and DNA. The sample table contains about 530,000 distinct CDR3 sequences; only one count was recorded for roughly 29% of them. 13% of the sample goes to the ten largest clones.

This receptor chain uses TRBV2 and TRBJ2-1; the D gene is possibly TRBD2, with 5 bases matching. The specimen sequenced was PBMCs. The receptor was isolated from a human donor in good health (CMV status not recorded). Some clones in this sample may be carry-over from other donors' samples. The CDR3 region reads CASSELGVSYNEQFF. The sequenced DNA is TGTGCCAGCAGTGAGTTGGGAGTCTCCTACAATGAGCAGTTCTTC.